These T cell receptor beta chains were read from a single sample in a study of shared clonotypes between healthy human individuals. TCRdb's copy holds only in-frame clones and misses some; the assay was immunoSEQ multiplex PCR. The sample contains around 1.6 million clones, under 99% of which appear only once. Specimen: naive CD4+ T cells sorted from blood. The origin of the receptors is a man under 40 in good health. CDR3s include the opening cysteine and the closing phenylalanine or tryptophan. The D gene is left open where the match is weak. Clone size appears in some rows only: once, few, many, or a class for an expanded clone.

TRBJ1-2 | - | TRBV5-1 | - | TGCGCCAGCAGCTTGGGTCCACAGCTACAGGTCGGCTACACCTTC | CASSLGPQLQVGYTF
TRBJ1-2 | TRBD1 | TRBV19 | - | TGTGCCAGTAGTACCGGGACAGGCAGGTTTTTTAACTATGGCTACACCTTC | CASSTGTGRFFNYGYTF
TRBJ2-5 | - | TRBV18 | - | TGTGCCAGCTCACCAAACCAAGAGACCCAGTACTTC | CASSPNQETQYF
TRBJ2-5 | TRBD2 | TRBV9 | - | TGTGCCAGCAGCGCTCGGACGGGACTAGCAGGGCAAGAGACCCAGTACTTC | CASSARTGLAGQETQYF
TRBJ2-1 | - | TRBV5-1 | - | TGCGCCAGCAGCTTGGCCGTTTTGTCTAGCGATGAGCAGTTCTTC | CASSLAVLSSDEQFF
TRBJ1-3 | - | TRBV7-9 | - | TGTGCCAGCAGCTTTGTCACTGACTCTGGAAACACCATATATTTT | CASSFVTDSGNTIYF
TRBJ2-7 | - | TRBV15 | - | TGTGCCACCAGCAGAGTGCGGGGCGAGCAGTACTTC | CATSRVRGEQYF
TRBJ2-1 | - | TRBV5-1 | - | TGCGCCAGCTCATACGGGACACTGCTCTACAATGAGCAGTTCTTC | CASSYGTLLYNEQFF
TRBJ2-7 | - | TRBV6-5 | - | TGTGCCAGCAGTTACAAACCGGGACGGATCTCCTACGAGCAGTACTTC | CASSYKPGRISYEQYF
TRBJ2-1 | TRBD2 | TRBV28 | once | TGTGCCAGCAGTTGGCTAGCGGGAGAAAACAATGAGCAGTTCTTC | CASSWLAGENNEQFF
TRBJ1-5 | TRBD1 | TRBV30 | - | TGTGCCGGGTACAGGGGGAACGATAGCAATCAGCCCCAGCATTTT | CAGYRGNDSNQPQHF
TRBJ2-5 | - | TRBV2 | - | TGTGCCAGCAGTTCACAGGTATACCAAGAGACCCAGTACTTC | CASSSQVYQETQYF